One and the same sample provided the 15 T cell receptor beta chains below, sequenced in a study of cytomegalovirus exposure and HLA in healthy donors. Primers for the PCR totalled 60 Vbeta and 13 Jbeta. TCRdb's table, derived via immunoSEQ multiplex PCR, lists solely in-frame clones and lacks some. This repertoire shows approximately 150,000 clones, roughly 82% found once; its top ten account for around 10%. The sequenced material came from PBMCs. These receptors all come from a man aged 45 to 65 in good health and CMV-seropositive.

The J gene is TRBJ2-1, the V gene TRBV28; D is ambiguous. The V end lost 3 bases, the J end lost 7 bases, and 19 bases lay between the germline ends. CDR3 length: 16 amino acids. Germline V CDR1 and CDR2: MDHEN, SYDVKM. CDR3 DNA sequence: TGTGCCAGCAGTTTGGTGTCTTCTGGGTGGGCTAATGAGCAGTTCTTC. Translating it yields CASSLVSSGWANEQFF.

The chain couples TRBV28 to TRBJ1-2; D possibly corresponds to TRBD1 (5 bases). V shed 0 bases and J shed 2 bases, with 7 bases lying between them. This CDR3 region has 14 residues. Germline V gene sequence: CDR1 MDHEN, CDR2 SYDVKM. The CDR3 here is CASSLWGPNYGYTF. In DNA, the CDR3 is TGTGCCAGCAGTTTATGGGGGCCGAACTATGGCTACACCTTC.

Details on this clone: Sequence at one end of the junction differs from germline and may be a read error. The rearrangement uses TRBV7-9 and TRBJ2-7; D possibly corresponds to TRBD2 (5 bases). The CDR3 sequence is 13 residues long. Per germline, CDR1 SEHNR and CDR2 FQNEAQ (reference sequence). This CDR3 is CDSSPSWGDGQYF. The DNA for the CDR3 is TGTGACAGCAGCCCGAGTTGGGGAGACGGGCAGTACTTC.

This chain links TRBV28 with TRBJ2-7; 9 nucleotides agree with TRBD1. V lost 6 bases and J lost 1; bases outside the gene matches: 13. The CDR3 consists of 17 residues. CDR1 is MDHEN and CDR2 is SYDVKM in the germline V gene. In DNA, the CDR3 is TGTGCCAGCAGGTCTCACCCGCCGGGACAGGGATCCTACGAGCAGTACTTC. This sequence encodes CASRSHPPGQGSYEQYF.

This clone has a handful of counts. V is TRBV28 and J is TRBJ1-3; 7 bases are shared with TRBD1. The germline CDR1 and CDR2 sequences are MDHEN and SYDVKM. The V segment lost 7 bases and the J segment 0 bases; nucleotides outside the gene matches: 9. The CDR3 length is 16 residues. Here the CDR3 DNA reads TGTGCCAGCACTCTAGGTGGGGACAGCTCTGGAAACACCATATATTTT. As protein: CASTLGGDSSGNTIYF.

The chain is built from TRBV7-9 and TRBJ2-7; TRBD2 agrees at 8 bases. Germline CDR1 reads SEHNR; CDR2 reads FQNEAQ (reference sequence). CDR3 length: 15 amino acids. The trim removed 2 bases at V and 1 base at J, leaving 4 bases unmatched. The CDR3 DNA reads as TGTGCCAGCAGCTTACTCCGGGGGGGATCCTACGAGCAGTACTTC. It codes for CASSLLRGGSYEQYF.

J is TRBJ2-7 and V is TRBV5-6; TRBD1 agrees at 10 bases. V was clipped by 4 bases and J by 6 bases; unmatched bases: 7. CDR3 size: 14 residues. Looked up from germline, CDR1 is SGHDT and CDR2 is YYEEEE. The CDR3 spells CASSTGTGVAEQYF. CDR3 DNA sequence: TGTGCCAGCAGCACCGGGACAGGGGTAGCCGAGCAGTACTTC.

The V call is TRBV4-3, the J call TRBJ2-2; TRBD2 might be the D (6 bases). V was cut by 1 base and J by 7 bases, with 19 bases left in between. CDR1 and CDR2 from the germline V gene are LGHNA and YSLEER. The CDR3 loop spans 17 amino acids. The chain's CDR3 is CASSQAGTPPGSGELFF. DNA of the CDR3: TGCGCCAGCAGCCAAGCCGGGACTCCCCCGGGGAGCGGGGAGCTGTTTTTT.

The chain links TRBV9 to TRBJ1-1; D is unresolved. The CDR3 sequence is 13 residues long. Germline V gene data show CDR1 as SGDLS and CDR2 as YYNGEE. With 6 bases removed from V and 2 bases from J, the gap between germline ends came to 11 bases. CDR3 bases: TGTGCCAGCAACCCGCGGGGTAACACTGAAGCTTTCTTT. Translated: CASNPRGNTEAFF. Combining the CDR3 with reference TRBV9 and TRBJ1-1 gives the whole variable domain DSGVTQTPKHLITATGQRVTLRCSPRSGDLSVYWYQQSLDQGLQFLIQYYNGEERAKGNILERFSAQQFPDLHSELNLSSLELGDSALYFCASNPRGNTEAFFGQGTRLTVV.

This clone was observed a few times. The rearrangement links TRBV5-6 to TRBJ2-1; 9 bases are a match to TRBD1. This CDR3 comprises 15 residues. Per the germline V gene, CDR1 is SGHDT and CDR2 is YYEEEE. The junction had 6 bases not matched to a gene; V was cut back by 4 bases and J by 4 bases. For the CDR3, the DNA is TGTGCCAGCAGCCCCGACAGGGGGATGTACAATGAGCAGTTCTTC. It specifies CASSPDRGMYNEQFF.

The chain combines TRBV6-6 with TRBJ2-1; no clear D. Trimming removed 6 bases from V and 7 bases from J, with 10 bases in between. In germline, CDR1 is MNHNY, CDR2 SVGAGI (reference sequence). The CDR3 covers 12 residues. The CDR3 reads CASSLVENEQFF. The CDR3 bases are TGTGCCAGCAGCCTGGTAGAAAATGAGCAGTTCTTC.

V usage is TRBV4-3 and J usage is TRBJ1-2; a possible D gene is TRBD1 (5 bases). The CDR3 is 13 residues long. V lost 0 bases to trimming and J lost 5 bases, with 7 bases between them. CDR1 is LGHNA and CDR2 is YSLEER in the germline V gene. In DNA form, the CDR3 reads TGCGCCAGCAGCCAAGAGGGGCTGTATGGCTACACCTTC. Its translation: CASSQEGLYGYTF.

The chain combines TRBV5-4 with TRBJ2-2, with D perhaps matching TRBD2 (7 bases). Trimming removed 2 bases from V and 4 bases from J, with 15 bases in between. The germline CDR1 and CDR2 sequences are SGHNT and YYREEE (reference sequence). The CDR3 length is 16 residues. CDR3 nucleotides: TGTGCCAGCAGCTTCTGGACAGCGGGGTTCACCGGGGAGCTGTTTTTT. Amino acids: CASSFWTAGFTGELFF.

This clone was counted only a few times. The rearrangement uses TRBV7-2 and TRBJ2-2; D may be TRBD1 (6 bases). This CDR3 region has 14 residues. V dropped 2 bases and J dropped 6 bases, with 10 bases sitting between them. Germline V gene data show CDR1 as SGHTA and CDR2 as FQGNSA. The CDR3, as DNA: TGTGCCAGCAGCTTAAACAGGGTCCCCGGGGAGCTGTTTTTT. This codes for CASSLNRVPGELFF. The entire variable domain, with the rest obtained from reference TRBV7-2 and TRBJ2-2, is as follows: GAGVSQSPSNKVTEKGKDVELRCDPISGHTALYWYRQSLGQGLEFLIYFQGNSAPDKSGLPSDRFSAERTGGSVSTLTIQRTQQEDSAVYLCASSLNRVPGELFFGEGSRLTVL.

The DNA of the CDR3 is TGTGCCAGCACAGACGACTCCGGGACTTGTTACTTC. The encoded protein is CASTDDSGTCYF. The chain is built from TRBV6-5 and TRBJ2-7, with a weak D call TRBD2 (6 bases). Germline V gene sequence: CDR1 MNHEY, CDR2 SVGAGI. The CDR3 is 12 residues long. V was trimmed by 7 bases and J by 13 bases, leaving 20 bases between them.